This T cell receptor (beta chain) originates from a study of lymphopenia after photon versus proton radiotherapy. Notes on the study in general: After lymphocyte nadir, photon-treated repertoires showed oligoclonal expansion, especially CD8+ Temra. Relative stability marked proton patients; photon patients lost diversity and naive cells.

In the case of this clone: Antigen specificity is unknown.

Per germline, CDR1 SNHLY and CDR2 FYNNEI. Deletions cut 5 bases from V and 7 bases from J, with 12 bases between. The CDR3 totals 13 residues. Assay: immunoSEQ multiplex PCR; the TCRdb copy retains only in-frame clones and omits some. The data show approximately 21,000 clones, about 85% seen once. The sequenced sample was peripheral blood, obtained from a patient treated with photon-based radiotherapy. The V call is TRBV2, the J call TRBJ1-5; TRBD1 is a possible D gene (5 bases). The TCR sequence derives from a man in his fifties or sixties with pancreatic cancer. The CDR3 bases are TGTGCCAGCAGTAAGGAAGGGGTCCAGCCCCAGCATTTT. The encoded protein is CASSKEGVQPQHF.